This record looks at one TCR beta chain sequence and its context. Germline and genes here are mouse. The CDR3 goes on 4 residues after the read ends, and that part is filled in from the germline J gene. The data were obtained in a study of CD8+ T cells in alopecia areata. The ends lost 1 base at V and 0 bases at J; junction bases unmatched: 12. Germline V CDR1 and CDR2: LGHNA, YNLKQL (reference sequence). The CDR3 loop spans 18 amino acids. Extraction and reverse transcription of RNA yielded cDNA as the sequencing template. TCRdb's copy holds only in-frame clones and misses some; the assay was immunoSEQ multiplex PCR. The sample includes around 300,000 clones, none of them occurring once. The sorting of pooled cutaneous lymph node cells relied on CD4, CD8alpha, NKG2D, NKG2ACE and other markers.

Sequencing used CD4+ T cells sorted from a lymph node. The chain links TRBV5 to TRBJ2-7, with 7 nucleotides matching TRBD2. The source of this sequence is a C3H/HeJ mouse with alopecia areata. The strain's MHC type: H2-k. The CDR3 region is CASSQVLGGPRSSYEQYF. CDR3 bases read: TGTGCCAGCAGCCAAGTTTTGGGGGGTCCTAGGAGCTCCTAT.